Described below is a single T cell receptor (beta chain) sequence and its context. Its cognate antigen is unknown. The entry originates in a study of shared clonotypes between healthy human individuals. Study as a whole: A couple of female and a few male donors aged 18 to 49 were enrolled.

Sequencing was performed with immunoSEQ multiplex PCR; in TCRdb, only in-frame clones are kept and a portion is missing. This repertoire shows roughly 1,000,000 clones, about 80% found once; its top ten account for about 0.52%. Whole-study findings and limits: Blood alone was sampled, and tissue repertoires likely differ. The study generally estimated greater richness for naive than memory subsets.

Trimming removed 2 bases from V and 7 bases from J, with 14 bases in between. Germline lookup yields CDR1 KGHSH and CDR2 LQKENI. The CDR3 consists of 15 residues. Sequencing was done on a sample of memory CD4+ T cells from PBMCs. Subset defined: CD45RA-negative fraction. This clonotype was sampled from a man between 18 and 35 years old in good health. Some clones in this sample may be carry-over from other donors' samples. This chain joins TRBV18 and TRBJ2-2, with D hard to call. CDR3 in DNA: TGTGCCAGCTCACCAAGGGCCTTTCTTGGCGGGGAGCTGTTTTTT. It specifies CASSPRAFLGGELFF.